The 17 T cell receptor beta chains presented below share a single source sample, sequenced in a study of CXCR3-negative and CXCR3-positive naive CD8 T cells (dated by TCRdb to between 2018 and 2021). The sample was run on a NextSeq 550. The Human TCR Profiling Kit (MiLaboratory) was used to prepare UMI-labeled 5' RACE TRB cDNA libraries. The reads went through TCRdb reprocessing, and each CDR3 protein sequence gets one entry with no DNA. The table held for this sample gives fewer than 95,000 distinct CDR3 sequences. Of the sample, 1.5% to 2% falls within the top ten clones. Sequences were obtained from naive CXCR3- CD8+ T cells from blood. The label giving this sample's cell subset or site can be read as: CD45RO-CCR7+CD27+CD95- naive CD8+ T cells lacking CXCR3 (TNR3-). These receptors all come from a human donor in good health. Some clones in this sample may be carry-over from other donors' samples.

The chain joins TRBV15 to TRBJ2-7; the TCRdb D gene call, TRBD1, has no DNA to confirm it. Per germline, CDR1 LNHNV and CDR2 YYDKDF (reference sequence). The CDR3 is 16 amino acids. CDR3 residues: CATSRVGTALSYEQYF. Full variable domain (rest looked up from reference TRBV15 and TRBJ2-7): DAMVIQNPRYQVTQFGKPVTLSCSQTLNHNVMYWYQQKSSQAPKLLFHYYDKDFNNEADTPDNFQSRRPNTSFCFLDIRSPGLGDTAMYLCATSRVGTALSYEQYFGPGTRLTVT.

The chain has TRBV7-6 and TRBJ2-3; without DNA, the TCRdb call of TRBD1 cannot be checked. The CDR3 is 15 residues long. The germline V gene has CDR1 SGHVS and CDR2 FNYEAQ. The CDR3 loop is CASTLSTGGADTQYF.

This CDR3 reads CASSRGQRGYTF. V usage is TRBV12-3 or TRBV12-4 and J usage is TRBJ1-2; TCRdb names TRBD1, which stays unverified in the absence of DNA. The CDR3 is 12 residues long.

The rearrangement uses TRBV29-1 and TRBJ2-5; TCRdb selects TRBD2, and the lack of DNA leaves this call unchecked. Germline CDR1 SQVTM, CDR2 ANQGSEA. The CDR3 is 14 amino acids. CDR3 loop: CSVEGTADPETQYF.

The chain combines TRBV7-8 with TRBJ2-1; the D gene TCRdb calls, TRBD2, cannot be checked with no DNA. From germline, CDR1 is SGHVS and CDR2 FQNEAQ. The CDR3 consists of 17 residues. CDR3 sequence: CASSFSGLAGNYNEQFF.

This chain joins TRBV7-6 and TRBJ2-7; without DNA, the TCRdb call of TRBD2 cannot be checked. Germline CDR1 and CDR2: SGHVS and FNYEAQ. This CDR3 spans 13 amino acids. The CDR3 sequence is CASSFAIEGEQYF.

This chain uses TRBV6-5 with TRBJ2-1; with no DNA, the TCRdb D assignment of TRBD2 cannot be verified. The CDR3 runs 13 residues. The V gene's germline CDR1 is MNHEY and CDR2 SVGAGI. The chain's CDR3 is CASSTSGYNEQFF.

The CDR3 reads CASSLDTGSGANVLTF. V gene TRBV5-5 combines with J gene TRBJ2-6. The CDR3 covers 16 residues. The germline CDR1 and CDR2 sequences are SGHKS and YYEKEE (reference sequence).

The CDR3 spells CASSLSTGGAYEQYF. The V and J genes are TRBV7-9 and TRBJ2-7; no DNA is available, so the TRBD1 call from TCRdb remains unchecked. The CDR3 is 15 amino acids. Germline CDR1 reads SEHNR; CDR2 reads FQNEAQ (reference sequence).

V gene TRBV24-1 combines with J gene TRBJ2-1; the TCRdb call, TRBD1, lacks DNA for checking. The length of the CDR3 is 17 residues. Germline V CDR1 and CDR2: KGHDR, SFDVKD. The CDR3 protein is CATSDHRQGATYNEQFF.

V and J are TRBV6-5 and TRBJ2-3; TCRdb proposes TRBD2, but this gene call is untestable without DNA. Germline lookup yields CDR1 MNHEY and CDR2 SVGAGI. The length of the CDR3 is 19 residues. CDR3 sequence reads: CASRLRFPPSGTVTDTQYF.

This chain links TRBV4-1 with TRBJ1-6; TCRdb's D call, TRBD1, is unchecked because there is no DNA. The V gene's germline CDR1 is MGHRA and CDR2 YSYEKL. CDR3 size: 15 residues. The CDR3 sequence: CANSHQGTSQPPLHF.

The chain couples TRBV28 to TRBJ2-3; with no DNA, the TCRdb D assignment of TRBD1 cannot be verified. This CDR3 contains 15 residues. CDR1 MDHEN and CDR2 SYDVKM come from the germline V gene. CDR3: CASMGGLYSTDTQYF.

V is TRBV9 and J is TRBJ2-5; TCRdb selects TRBD1, and the lack of DNA leaves this call unchecked. Germline CDR1 SGDLS, CDR2 YYNGEE. The CDR3 runs 14 residues. The CDR3 here is CASSVESGAETQYF.

The CDR3 protein is CSVGDFDSEAFF. The chain joins TRBV29-1 to TRBJ1-1. Looked up from germline, CDR1 is SQVTM and CDR2 is ANQGSEA. The CDR3 runs 12 residues.

The rearrangement uses TRBV7-9 and TRBJ2-1; no DNA is available, so the TRBD2 call from TCRdb remains unchecked. Germline V CDR1 and CDR2: SEHNR, FQNEAQ (reference sequence). The CDR3 runs to 18 residues. The CDR3 loop reads CASSGWETSGSSYNEQFF.

This sequence joins TRBV29-1 and TRBJ2-7. Germline V gene lookup returns CDR1 SQVTM and CDR2 ANQGSEA. The CDR3 has 14 residues. The CDR3 loop reads CSVLIAGGPYEQYF.